Presented here are 8 T cell receptor beta chains from one specimen sequenced in a study of blood T cell repertoires in COVID-19. Sequencing was performed with immunoSEQ multiplex PCR; in TCRdb, only in-frame clones are kept and a portion is missing. Here the sample spans 300,000 to 400,000 clones, 86% being singletons. What was sequenced was peripheral blood. The receptors were gathered from a woman aged 55-70 years with COVID-19, enrolled during active disease.

This chain joins TRBV7-3 and TRBJ1-2; 7 bases are a match to TRBD1. Trimming cost V 5 bases and J 7 bases; bases outside gene matches: 7. The CDR3 sequence is 13 residues long. CDR1 SGHTA and CDR2 FQGTGA come from the germline V gene. CDR3 residues: CASSVDRDGGYTF. The CDR3 DNA reads TGTGCCAGCAGCGTCGACAGGGACGGTGGCTACACCTTC. The full variable domain, rest sourced from reference TRBV7-3 and TRBJ1-2, is GAGVSQTPSNKVTEKGKYVELRCDPISGHTALYWYRQSLGQGPEFLIYFQGTGAADDSGLPNDRFFAVRPEGSVSTLKIQRTERGDSAVYLCASSVDRDGGYTFGSGTRLTVV.

J is TRBJ2-7 and V is TRBV11-2; 10 bases match TRBD1. V lost 0 bases to trimming and J lost 6 bases; unmatched junction nucleotides: 5. The CDR3 is made up of 15 amino acids. Looked up from germline, CDR1 is SGHAT and CDR2 is FQNNGV. Written as DNA, the CDR3 is TGTGCCAGCAGCTTAGAGACAGGGGGCGTTGCCGAGCAGTACTTC. It yields the protein CASSLETGGVAEQYF.

The V gene is TRBV11-1, the J gene TRBJ2-7, with TRBD1 as a possible D gene (6 bases). CDR1 SGHAT and CDR2 FQDESV come from the germline V gene (reference sequence). This CDR3 has 13 residues. Trimming removed 4 bases at V and 5 bases at J, with 12 bases between. This CDR3 is CASSSYREHEQYF. Here the CDR3 DNA reads TGTGCCAGCAGCTCGTACAGGGAACACGAGCAGTACTTC.

As concerns this clone: The same CDR3 arises from other DNA sequences in this sample as well. The chain joins TRBV30 to TRBJ1-5, with D possibly being TRBD1 (6 bases). The germline gives CDR1 GTSNPN, CDR2 SVGIG (reference sequence). Trimming left V 1 base short and J 4 bases short, with 8 bases between. The CDR3 is 13 residues long. CDR3 sequence reads: CAWSGGQNQPQHF. The CDR3 DNA reads TGTGCCTGGAGTGGGGGGCAGAATCAGCCCCAGCATTTT.

The chain links TRBV30 to TRBJ2-1; 16 bases are shared with TRBD2. Trimming at V came to 3 bases and at J to 3 bases, leaving 8 bases not matched to a gene. The CDR3 loop spans 18 amino acids. CDR1 is GTSNPN and CDR2 is SVGIG in the germline V gene (reference sequence). CDR3 in amino acids: CAWRPGLAGGLFYNEQFF. CDR3 DNA: TGTGCCTGGAGACCGGGACTAGCGGGGGGGCTCTTCTACAATGAGCAGTTCTTC.

The chain joins TRBV19 to TRBJ2-7; 9 nucleotides agree with TRBD1. The V segment lost 8 bases and the J segment 3 bases; nucleotides outside the gene matches: 8. Germline lookup yields CDR1 LNHDA and CDR2 SQIVND (reference sequence). The CDR3 has 14 amino acids. CDR3 DNA: TGTGCCAGTGCTCCCGGGACAGGGATCTACGAGCAGTACTTC. Its protein is CASAPGTGIYEQYF.

The V call is TRBV3-1 (or the pseudogene TRBV3-2), the J call TRBJ1-1; TRBD1 matches 7 bases. Germline V gives CDR1 LGHDT, CDR2 YNNKEL (reference sequence). J gave up 1 base and V 2 bases, and 4 bases lay outside the gene matches. This CDR3 is 15 amino acids long. The chain's CDR3 is CASSQRQGKNTEAFF. In DNA form, the CDR3 reads TGTGCCAGCAGCCAAAGACAGGGAAAGAACACTGAAGCTTTCTTT.

V gene TRBV27 combines with J gene TRBJ2-7; TRBD1 aligns across 7 bases. CDR1 MNHEY and CDR2 SMNVEV come from the germline V gene (reference sequence). The CDR3 sequence is 16 residues long. J lost 0 bases, V lost 7 bases, and 12 bases had no gene match. CDR3 DNA sequence: TGTGCCAGCACCACTGAAGACAGGGTTAGCTCCTACGAGCAGTACTTC. This sequence encodes CASTTEDRVSSYEQYF.